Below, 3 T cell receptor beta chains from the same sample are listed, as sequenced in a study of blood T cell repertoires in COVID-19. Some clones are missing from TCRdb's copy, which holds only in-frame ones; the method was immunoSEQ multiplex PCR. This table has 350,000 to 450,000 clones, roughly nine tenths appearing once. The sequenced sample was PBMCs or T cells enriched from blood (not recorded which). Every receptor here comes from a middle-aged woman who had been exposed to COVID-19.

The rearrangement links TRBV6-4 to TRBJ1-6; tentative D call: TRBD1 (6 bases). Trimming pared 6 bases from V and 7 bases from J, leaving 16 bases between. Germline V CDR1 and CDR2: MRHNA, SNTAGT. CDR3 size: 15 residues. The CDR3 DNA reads TGTGCCAGCAGCAAAGGTCAGGGGATCAATTCACCCCTCCACTTT. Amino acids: CASSKGQGINSPLHF.

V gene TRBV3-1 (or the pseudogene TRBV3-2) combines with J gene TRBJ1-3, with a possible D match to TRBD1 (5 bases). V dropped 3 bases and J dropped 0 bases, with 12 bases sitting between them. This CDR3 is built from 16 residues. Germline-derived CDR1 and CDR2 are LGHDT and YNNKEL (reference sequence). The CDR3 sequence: CASSHGAAISGNTIYF. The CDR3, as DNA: TGTGCCAGCAGCCATGGGGCCGCTATCTCTGGAAACACCATATATTTT.

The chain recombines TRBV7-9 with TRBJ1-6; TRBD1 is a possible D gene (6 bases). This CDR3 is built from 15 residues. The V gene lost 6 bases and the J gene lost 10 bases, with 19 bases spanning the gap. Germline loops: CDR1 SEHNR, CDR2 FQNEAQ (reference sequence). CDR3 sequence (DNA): TGTGCCAGCAGTCCACAGGGCCAGGGACGCTCACCCCTCCACTTT. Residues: CASSPQGQGRSPLHF.